This TCR beta chain was documented in a study of T cell repertoires in cytomegalovirus infection. This clonotype was counted many times. Via MiXCR, TCRdb re-called the reads, giving one row per CDR3 protein. This sample has about 490,000 distinct CDR3 sequences; about 11% occur once, and the top ten carry roughly 10%. The CDR3 spans 15 residues. Trimming took 5 bases from V and 4 from J; bases not matched to a gene: 9. Germline V CDR1 and CDR2: SGHVS, FQNEAQ. The gene calls are TRBV7-8 and TRBJ2-7, with 9 bases matching TRBD2. The clonotype was recovered from a human donor in good health (CMV status not recorded). Some clones in this sample may be carry-over from other donors' samples. Sequencing input: PBMCs. In nucleotides, the CDR3 is TGTGCCAGCAGCCCAAGGGCTAGCGGGACGTACGAGCAGTACTTC. This translates into CASSPRASGTYEQYF.